The clone carrying this TCR beta chain was seen ten or more times. What it binds is not known. CDR3 length: 14 residues. The germline gives CDR1 SGHVS, CDR2 FNYEAQ. Trimming stripped 1 base from V and 6 bases from J, with 13 bases between. The hyperthyroidism was newly diagnosed and had lasted under 2 months; the patients were aged 18 to 65. Thyroid ultrasound and orbital computed tomography, with clinical symptoms and serum thyroxine and TRAb, informed diagnoses. Amplified TCR beta CDR3 regions came from RNA transcripts. The primer set for the first-round RT-PCR of the TCR CDR3 was HTBI. One entry per CDR3 protein, called by TCRdb with MiXCR from the multiplex PCR reads. The table lists approximately 100,000 distinct CDR3 sequences, roughly 40% of them singletons. The sample belongs to a study of T cells in Graves' hyperthyroidism and ophthalmopathy. Study results and limitations: Most clonotypes expanded in the thyroid (above 0.001) were also present in blood.

J is TRBJ2-7 and V is TRBV7-6; unclear D gene. The receptor was isolated from a woman aged 25 to 39 with Graves' hyperthyroidism. Sample: peripheral blood or thyroid tissue (not recorded which). The CDR3 nucleotides read TGTGCCAGCAGCTTAGGACGGAGCCCTTCCGAGCAGTACTTC. Amino acids: CASSLGRSPSEQYF.